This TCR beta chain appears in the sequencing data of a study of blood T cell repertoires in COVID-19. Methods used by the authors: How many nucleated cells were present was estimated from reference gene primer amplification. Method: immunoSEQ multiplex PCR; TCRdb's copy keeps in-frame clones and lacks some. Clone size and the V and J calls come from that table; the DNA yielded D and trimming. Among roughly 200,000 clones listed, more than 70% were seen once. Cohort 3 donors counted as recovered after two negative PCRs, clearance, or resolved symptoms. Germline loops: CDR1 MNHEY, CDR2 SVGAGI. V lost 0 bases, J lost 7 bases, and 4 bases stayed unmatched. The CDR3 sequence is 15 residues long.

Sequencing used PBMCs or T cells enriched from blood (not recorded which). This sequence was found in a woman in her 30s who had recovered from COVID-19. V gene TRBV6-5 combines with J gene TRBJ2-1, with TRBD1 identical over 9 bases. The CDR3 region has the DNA TGTGCCAGCAGTTACTCAGAGGACAGGGGAAATGAGCAGTTCTTC. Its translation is CASSYSEDRGNEQFF.